Listed below are T cell receptor beta chains from one sample, sequenced in a study of T cell responses to AZD1222 COVID-19 vaccine. Sequencing used immunoSEQ multiplex PCR; TCRdb keeps in-frame clones, though not all of them. The table lists 150,000 to 200,000 clones, about 88% of them singletons. The specimen comprised peripheral blood, sampled 28 days after the second AZD1222 dose. The receptors derive from an adult who received the AZD1222 COVID-19 vaccine. Each CDR3 is given with its conserved first and last residue. The D gene is left open where the match is weak. Size tells how often a clone was seen (once, few, many) or the class of an expanded clone, and some rows leave it out.

J gene,D gene,V gene,clone size,CDR3 DNA,CDR3 protein
TRBJ2-6,TRBD1,TRBV9,NA,TGTGCCAGCAGCGCTTCCAATGTCCCGGGACAGGGCTCTGGGGCCAACGTCCTGACTTTC,CASSASNVPGQGSGANVLTF
TRBJ2-3,NA,TRBV11-2,NA,TGTGCCAGCAGCTTAGCGCGGGCGACAGATACGCAGTATTTT,CASSLARATDTQYF
TRBJ2-2,TRBD1,TRBV28,NA,TGTGCCAGCAGCTCACCGGGACAGGGGCGGGCCGGGGAGCTGTTTTTT,CASSSPGQGRAGELFF
TRBJ2-5,TRBD2,TRBV18,NA,TGTGCCAGCTCACCTCTCGTTACTAGCGGGAGCGCCCGGCAAGAGACCCAGTACTTC,CASSPLVTSGSARQETQYF
TRBJ1-2,NA,TRBV24-1,once,TGTGCCACCAGTGGCCCGGAGGGGGGCGACTATGGCTACACCTTC,CATSGPEGGDYGYTF
TRBJ2-7,NA,TRBV27,NA,TGTGCCAGCTCTCGACAGTTCTCCTACGAGCAGTACTTC,CASSRQFSYEQYF
TRBJ1-2,NA,TRBV19,NA,TGTGCCAGTAGTCTCCGGGAAGGGGCGGAGGAAGGCTACACCTTC,CASSLREGAEEGYTF
TRBJ1-5,TRBD1,TRBV12-3/TRBV12-4,NA,TGTGCCAGCAGTTTGACAGGGCCTCAGCCCCAGCATTTT,CASSLTGPQPQHF
TRBJ2-5,NA,TRBV18,NA,TGTGCCAGCTCACCACCGACTAGTTACGGAGAGACCCAGTACTTC,CASSPPTSYGETQYF
TRBJ1-3,TRBD1,TRBV19,NA,TGTGCCAGTACCTCCACAGGGGAGGCGGGAAACACCATATATTTT,CASTSTGEAGNTIYF
TRBJ1-1,NA,TRBV12-3/TRBV12-4,once,TGTGCCAGCAGTGACGTAATTAGTACTGAAGCTTTCTTT,CASSDVISTEAFF
TRBJ2-1,TRBD2,TRBV9,NA,TGTGCCAGCAGTAAAAGCGGGAGAAATTACGATGAGCAGTTCTTC,CASSKSGRNYDEQFF
TRBJ2-7,TRBD2,TRBV5-6,NA,TGTGCCAGCAGCCTGGGCCGGGGACTAGCGGGAGGGGAGCAGTACTTC,CASSLGRGLAGGEQYF
TRBJ2-1,TRBD1,TRBV5-8,NA,TGTGCCAGCGGCACGGACAGGGCGGATCGGGGGGAGCAGTTCTTC,CASGTDRADRGEQFF
TRBJ2-1,NA,TRBV4-2,NA,TGTGCCAGCAGCCAAGATTTCGCGGTTAGCTCCTACAATGAGCAGTTCTTC,CASSQDFAVSSYNEQFF
TRBJ1-2,NA,TRBV27,NA,TGTGCCAGCAGTTTTGGGGGCTCCTATGGCTACACCTTC,CASSFGGSYGYTF
TRBJ2-7,TRBD1,TRBV25-1,NA,TGTGCCAGCAGTCCTTCTAACAGGGGGGTGTACGAGCAGTACTTC,CASSPSNRGVYEQYF
TRBJ2-1,NA,TRBV9,NA,TGTGCCAGCAGCCCTACGGGACTCCGGGTTGAGCAGTTCTTC,CASSPTGLRVEQFF
TRBJ1-1,NA,TRBV21-1,NA,TGTGCCAGCAGCAAAACCTTTCGGACACAGGGGGCTCTTCGGGCTGAAGCTTTCTTT,CASSKTFRTQGALRAEAFF